The rows below give T cell receptor beta chains drawn from one sample of a study of T cell repertoires in cytomegalovirus infection. TCRdb ran MiXCR on the reads and lists one entry per CDR3 protein. The sample includes around 200,000 distinct CDR3 sequences, around 35% of them seen just once. No cognate antigen is known for these TCRs. The sample was CD8+ T cells from cultured PBMCs, taken from culture after CMV antigen stimulation. These TCRs come from a human donor in good health (CMV status not recorded). Some clones in this sample may be carry-over from other donors' samples. CDR3s include the opening cysteine and the closing phenylalanine or tryptophan. The D gene is left open where the match is weak. For some rows the clone size is stated as once, few or many, or as a class when expanded; others skip it.

v_call: TRBV27
j_call: TRBJ2-3
d_call: -
clone_size: -
cdr3_aa: CASTSLETGITDTQYF
cdr3_nt: TGTGCCAGCACCTCACTAGAGACAGGCATCACAGATACGCAGTATTTT

v_call: TRBV7-3
j_call: TRBJ2-3
d_call: -
clone_size: -
cdr3_aa: CASSLKAGLRIGDTQYF
cdr3_nt: TGTGCCAGCAGCTTAAAGGCAGGCCTACGGATTGGGGATACGCAGTATTTT

v_call: TRBV27
j_call: TRBJ1-5
d_call: -
clone_size: -
cdr3_aa: CASSLGHTAGQPQHF
cdr3_nt: TGTGCCAGCAGTTTGGGGCATACCGCGGGTCAGCCCCAGCATTTT

v_call: TRBV7-2
j_call: TRBJ2-1
d_call: -
clone_size: few
cdr3_aa: CASSSTVFNEQFF
cdr3_nt: TGTGCCAGCAGCTCGACAGTTTTCAATGAGCAGTTCTTC

v_call: TRBV5-5
j_call: TRBJ2-7
d_call: -
clone_size: -
cdr3_aa: CASSLTWPPYEQYF
cdr3_nt: TGTGCCAGCAGCTTAACTTGGCCCCCCTACGAGCAGTACTTC

v_call: TRBV15
j_call: TRBJ2-5
d_call: -
clone_size: -
cdr3_aa: CATSRDRAGGETQYF
cdr3_nt: TGTGCCACCAGCAGAGATCGAGCCGGTGGGGAGACCCAGTACTTC

v_call: TRBV7-9
j_call: TRBJ1-5
d_call: -
clone_size: many
cdr3_aa: CASSSQDYSNQPQHF
cdr3_nt: TGTGCCAGCTCCTCCCAGGATTATAGCAATCAGCCCCAGCATTTT

v_call: TRBV12-3/TRBV12-4
j_call: TRBJ2-7
d_call: -
clone_size: -
cdr3_aa: CASSLPHIPYEQYF
cdr3_nt: TGTGCCAGCAGTTTGCCCCATATCCCCTACGAGCAGTACTTC

v_call: TRBV12-3/TRBV12-4
j_call: TRBJ2-7
d_call: TRBD2
clone_size: few
cdr3_aa: CASTQTSGSTYEQYF
cdr3_nt: TGTGCCAGCACCCAGACTAGCGGGAGTACCTACGAGCAGTACTTC

v_call: TRBV20-1
j_call: TRBJ2-1
d_call: -
clone_size: -
cdr3_aa: CSAAEGYNEQFF
cdr3_nt: TGCAGTGCAGCCGAGGGATACAATGAGCAGTTCTTC

v_call: TRBV23-1
j_call: TRBJ2-7
d_call: TRBD1
clone_size: -
cdr3_aa: CASWFRDRGHNGCYEQYF
cdr3_nt: TGCGCCAGCTGGTTCCGGGACAGGGGGCACAACGGTTGCTACGAGCAGTACTTC

v_call: TRBV27
j_call: TRBJ1-2
d_call: TRBD1
clone_size: few
cdr3_aa: CASSFSSGTGSYGYTF
cdr3_nt: TGTGCCAGCAGTTTTTCTTCCGGGACAGGGTCCTATGGCTACACCTTC

v_call: TRBV7-6
j_call: TRBJ2-1
d_call: -
clone_size: -
cdr3_aa: CASSQTDSSYNEQFF
cdr3_nt: TGTGCCAGCAGCCAAACTGATAGCTCCTACAATGAGCAGTTCTTC

v_call: TRBV25-1
j_call: TRBJ1-1
d_call: -
clone_size: few
cdr3_aa: CASSEYGPLLAGNTEAFF
cdr3_nt: TGTGCCAGCAGTGAATATGGACCTCTCTTGGCGGGGAACACTGAAGCTTTCTTT

v_call: TRBV7-6
j_call: TRBJ2-1
d_call: TRBD2
clone_size: -
cdr3_aa: CASSLDRSGRAPNEQFF
cdr3_nt: TGTGCCAGCAGCTTAGATCGGAGCGGGAGGGCCCCCAATGAGCAGTTCTTC

v_call: TRBV20-1
j_call: TRBJ2-2
d_call: -
clone_size: -
cdr3_aa: CSAFSLATGELFF
cdr3_nt: TGCAGTGCTTTCTCTCTAGCCACCGGGGAGCTGTTTTTT

v_call: TRBV7-8
j_call: TRBJ2-7
d_call: TRBD1
clone_size: few
cdr3_aa: CASSSGQGAVYEQYF
cdr3_nt: TGTGCCAGCAGCTCCGGACAGGGGGCTGTTTACGAGCAGTACTTC

v_call: TRBV5-4
j_call: TRBJ1-3
d_call: -
clone_size: -
cdr3_aa: CASSFGGTGNTIYF
cdr3_nt: TGTGCCAGCAGCTTTGGGGGGACTGGAAACACCATATATTTT

v_call: TRBV27
j_call: TRBJ1-1
d_call: TRBD1
clone_size: -
cdr3_aa: CASSLLGQGAVNTEAFF
cdr3_nt: TGTGCCAGCAGTTTATTGGGACAGGGGGCCGTGAACACTGAAGCTTTCTTT

v_call: TRBV7-6
j_call: TRBJ2-1
d_call: -
clone_size: few
cdr3_aa: CASSLWARGNNEQFF
cdr3_nt: TGTGCCAGCAGCTTATGGGCCCGGGGAAACAATGAGCAGTTCTTC

v_call: TRBV7-3
j_call: TRBJ2-1
d_call: -
clone_size: few
cdr3_aa: CASSSNGGVYNEQFF
cdr3_nt: TGTGCCAGCAGCTCCAACGGTGGGGTTTACAATGAGCAGTTCTTC